This T cell receptor beta chain appears in the sequencing data of a study of shared clonotypes between healthy human individuals. Here immunoSEQ multiplex PCR was the method, and the copy in TCRdb shows in-frame clones only, minus some. This sample has 2,500,000 or so clones, with 80% to 95% found just once. Germline loops: CDR1 KGHSH, CDR2 LQKENI. V was shortened by 5 bases and J by 1 base, with 17 bases between the two germline ends. This CDR3 contains 16 residues. This chain links TRBV18 with TRBJ1-1; D unclear. Input material: naive CD4+ T cells from PBMCs. Described subset: CD45RA+ positively selected. The source of this sequence is a man between 18 and 29 years old in good health. Some clones in this sample may be carry-over from other donors' samples. The CDR3 DNA sequence: TGTGCCAGCTCAGCATATCGTTCGGCGGCGAACACTGAAGCTTTCTTT. Residues: CASSAYRSAANTEAFF. Full variable domain (rest looked up from reference TRBV18 and TRBJ1-1): NAGVMQNPRHLVRRRGQEARLRCSPMKGHSHVYWYRQLPEEGLKFMVYLQKENIIDESGMPKERFSAEFPKEGPSILRIQQVVRGDSAAYFCASSAYRSAANTEAFFGQGTRLTVV.